Following are 10 T cell receptor beta chains from one sample sequenced in a study of OX40 agonist ivuxolimab in advanced cancers. The library was obtained by the immunoSEQ multiplex PCR assay. In TCRdb, the immuneACCESS table is reduced to in-frame sequences with V and J assigned. These tables do not hold every clone; where another copy was compared, an unresolved V gene accounts for under half, and the others remain unexplained. The sample has around 50,000 clones on record, about 83% of them singletons. Clones ranked in the top ten supply more than 1% of the sample. The specimen was CD4+ or CD8+ T cells sorted from blood, collected in a trial of the OX40 agonist ivuxolimab. The receptors originated from an adult with an advanced solid tumor such as melanoma, head and neck, liver or kidney cancer.

In DNA form, the CDR3 reads TGTGCCAGCAGCACTCGGGACAGGGAACCCTACGAGCAGTACTTC. Its translation: CASSTRDREPYEQYF. V and J are TRBV21-1 and TRBJ2-7; the table's TRBD1 call for D was not verified on the DNA. TRBV21-1 is a documented pseudogene. This CDR3 spans 15 amino acids.

Written as DNA, the CDR3 is TGTGCCAGCAGCTTAGACGGAAACACCATATATTTT. Translating it yields CASSLDGNTIYF. The J gene is TRBJ1-3, the V gene TRBV7-9; no definite D call. From germline, CDR1 is SEHNR and CDR2 FQNEAQ (reference sequence). V lost 1 base and J lost 4, with 2 bases in between. The CDR3 length is 12 residues.

This chain uses TRBV2 with TRBJ1-2; 11 bases align to TRBD1. The trim removed 6 bases at V and 7 bases at J, leaving 1 base unmatched. Germline V gene sequence: CDR1 SNHLY, CDR2 FYNNEI. The CDR3 is 12 residues long. The CDR3 DNA follows: TGTGCCAGCAGGGACAGGGGGCCTGGCTACACCTTC. It yields the protein CASRDRGPGYTF. Combining the CDR3 with reference TRBV2 and TRBJ1-2 gives the whole variable domain EPEVTQTPSHQVTQMGQEVILRCVPISNHLYFYWYRQILGQKVEFLVSFYNNEISEKSEIFDDQFSVERPDGSNFTLKIRSTKLEDSAMYFCASRDRGPGYTFGSGTRLTVV.

The rearrangement joins TRBV7-2 to TRBJ2-3, with TRBD2 matching over 12 bases. Germline lookup yields CDR1 SGHTA and CDR2 FQGNSA. This CDR3 comprises 16 residues. The J segment lost 5 bases and the V segment lost 5 bases, leaving 8 bases of the junction unmatched. DNA of the CDR3: TGTGCCAGCAGCAACAGCGCGACTAGCGGGAGAGATACGCAGTATTTT. It translates to CASSNSATSGRDTQYF. Variable domain in full (rest from reference TRBV7-2 and TRBJ2-3): GAGVSQSPSNKVTEKGKDVELRCDPISGHTALYWYRQSLGQGLEFLIYFQGNSAPDKSGLPSDRFSAERTGGSVSTLTIQRTQQEDSAVYLCASSNSATSGRDTQYFGPGTRLTVL.

This rearrangement joins TRBV5-6 to TRBJ2-5; possible D gene TRBD2, 6 bases. This CDR3 has 14 residues. Germline CDR1 SGHDT, CDR2 YYEEEE. The V end lost 3 bases, the J end lost 0 bases, and 9 bases lay between the germline ends. DNA for the CDR3: TGTGCCAGCAGCTGGGGGGACTACCAAGAGACCCAGTACTTC. This codes for CASSWGDYQETQYF.

The rearrangement joins TRBV9 to TRBJ1-1; a possible D gene is TRBD1 (6 bases). Germline-derived CDR1 and CDR2 are SGDLS and YYNGEE. The V gene lost 1 base and the J gene lost 3 bases, with 10 bases spanning the gap. There are 14 residues in the CDR3. DNA for the CDR3: TGTGCCAGCAGCGTAAGTGGGGGCTACACTGAAGCTTTCTTT. This encodes CASSVSGGYTEAFF.

This sequence joins TRBV19 and TRBJ1-1, with TRBD1 identical over 7 bases. The V gene end was trimmed by 3 bases and the J gene end by 8 bases; junction bases not matched to a gene: 3. CDR1 and CDR2 from the germline V gene are LNHDA and SQIVND (reference sequence). The CDR3 totals 12 residues. CDR3 sequence: CASSMTGFEAFF. The CDR3 DNA reads as TGTGCCAGTAGTATGACAGGGTTCGAAGCTTTCTTT. The whole variable domain, filled in from reference TRBV19 and TRBJ1-1, reads DGGITQSPKYLFRKEGQNVTLSCEQNLNHDAMYWYRQDPGQGLRLIYYSQIVNDFQKGDIAEGYSVSREKKESFPLTVTSAQKNPTAFYLCASSMTGFEAFFGQGTRLTVV.

This clone has only a few counts. The V call is TRBV30, the J call TRBJ1-6; 7 bases line up with TRBD1. V gave up 5 bases and J gave up 6 bases; unmatched junction bases: 4. Germline V CDR1 and CDR2: GTSNPN, SVGIG (reference sequence). The CDR3 runs to 13 residues. The CDR3 DNA follows: TGTGCCTGGTGGACAGGATTTAATTCACCCCTCCACTTT. This codes for CAWWTGFNSPLHF. The whole variable domain, filled in from reference TRBV30 and TRBJ1-6, reads SQTIHQWPATLVQPVGSPLSLECTVEGTSNPNLYWYRQAAGRGLQLLFYSVGIGQISSEVPQNLSASRPQDRQFILSSKKLLLSDSGFYLCAWWTGFNSPLHFGNGTRLTVT.

This chain connects TRBV28 to TRBJ1-3; D remains unclear. The CDR3 sequence is 16 residues long. Germline values: CDR1 MDHEN, CDR2 SYDVKM. The V end lost 5 bases, the J end lost 0 bases, and 14 bases lay between the germline ends. This CDR3 reads CASSPPRALSGNTIYF. The DNA of the CDR3 is TGTGCCAGCAGTCCCCCTAGGGCGCTCTCTGGAAACACCATATATTTT.

The gene calls are TRBV28 and TRBJ2-1; D unresolved. The CDR3 is 13 amino acids. Trimming took 6 bases from V and 12 from J, leaving 18 bases between them. Germline V gives CDR1 MDHEN, CDR2 SYDVKM. CDR3 protein: CASSRTLGRGQFF. The DNA of the CDR3 is TGTGCCAGCAGCCGCACCCTAGGAAGAGGGCAGTTCTTC.